This TCR beta chain originates from a study of T cell responses to AZD1222 COVID-19 vaccine. This clone was seen more than once but under ten times. What it binds is unknown. General study results and limits: A reported finding is that nearly half of spike-specific TCRs target unmutated variant regions. Researchers took repertoire samples only after the peak T cell response had come. Only six or seven AZD1222 recipients tested seropositive at baseline.

This CDR3 has 11 residues. Germline-derived CDR1 and CDR2 are MNHNY and SVGAGI (reference sequence). With 7 bases removed from V and 11 bases from J, the gap between germline ends came to 14 bases. Pooled samples include second doses given at about 4 or 12 weeks. Measured with immunoSEQ multiplex PCR; TCRdb has only the in-frame clones, and not every one. The data contain around 84,000 clones, approximately 83% of them singletons. The sequence was collected from an adult who received the AZD1222 COVID-19 vaccine. The chain has TRBV6-6 and TRBJ1-1, with unresolved D. Sequenced here: peripheral blood, sampled 28 days after the second AZD1222 dose. Here the CDR3 DNA reads TGTGCCAGCATTATCGGGCGTTGGGCTTTCTTT. It specifies CASIIGRWAFF.